This entry features one T cell receptor beta chain sequence. As yet, its antigen is unknown. The time point: week 35, safety follow-up. Each vaccine dose was 300 ug of mutant IDH1 20-mer peptide, with topical imiquimod. New IDH1-mutant, ATRX-lost WHO grade 3 or 4 astrocytomas occurred in donors. Libraries were prepared by immunoSEQ multiplex PCR; TCRdb keeps only in-frame clonotypes and omits some of them. This sample has some 57,000 clones, with around 84% found just once. This sample stems from a study of a mutant IDH1 vaccine in newly diagnosed glioma. Background on the study: The initiation of vaccination occurred 4-6 weeks after radiotherapy alone, or with temozolomide cycles. Most had both radiotherapy and temozolomide beforehand; others had only one. Whole-study results and caveats: Altogether, 85% to 95% of patients exhibited vaccine-induced immune responses.

The CDR3 sequence is 16 residues long. The V segment lost 1 base and the J segment 1 base; nucleotides outside the gene matches: 10. Germline V CDR1 and CDR2: SQVTM, ANQGSEA. This specimen consisted of PBMCs, obtained from a glioma patient whose treatment included an IDH1 peptide vaccine. The chain combines TRBV29-1 with TRBJ2-7; TRBD2 matches 7 bases. This clonotype was sampled from a woman younger than 30 with glioma. The CDR3 DNA reads as TGCAGCGTTGAAGCTTACGAGCGGGGTATTTCCTACGAGCAGTACTTC. Translating it yields CSVEAYERGISYEQYF.